The T cell receptor beta chain under discussion was sequenced for a study of graft-versus-host responses after intestinal transplantation. Background on the study: Anti-thymocyte globulin served as induction for all recipients, who then took tacrolimus and steroids for around 3 years. Study-level findings and limits: Maximum circulating GvH clone levels tracked with early post-transplant HvG decreases. GvH clones were found in recipient marrow; some appeared first in ileum or blood.

There are 14 residues in the CDR3. In germline, CDR1 is MNHEY, CDR2 SVGAGI. V shed 6 bases, J shed 5 bases, and the junction held 3 bases outside the gene matches. In regard to this clone: Its antigen is as yet unknown.

Libraries were prepared by immunoSEQ multiplex PCR; TCRdb keeps only in-frame clonotypes and omits some of them. The sample consists of 80,000 to 90,000 clones, 90% of them appearing once. Sequencing used unstimulated CD4+ T cells sorted from spleen or lymph node cells, obtained before intestinal transplant. This TCR came from a human donor who received an intestinal transplant. The chain recombines TRBV6-5 with TRBJ2-5; TRBD2 agrees at 13 bases. The chain's CDR3 is CASSPTSGGETQYF. CDR3 in DNA: TGTGCCAGCAGCCCGACTAGCGGGGGGGAGACCCAGTACTTC.